This T cell receptor (beta chain) was found in a study of blood T cells in healthy people across ages. Isolated PBMCs totaled at least 6.5 million in each sample. A second PCR, run for about 6 to 12 cycles, used a sample-barcoded 5' primer plus a J-beta primer mix. TCRdb re-analysed the 5' RACE reads in MiXCR, keeping a single row per CDR3 protein. This table has approximately 1.5 million distinct CDR3 sequences, roughly 32% appearing once. The germline gives CDR1 MNHNS, CDR2 SASEGT. This CDR3 contains 14 residues. The V gene lost 8 bases and the J gene lost 3 bases, with 15 bases spanning the gap. The V and J genes are TRBV6-1 and TRBJ2-3; D is possibly TRBD1 or TRBD2 (7 bases each). Input material: blood. This TCR came from a woman between 25 and 40 years old in good health. CDR3 residues: CASHPRGGTDTQYF. Here the CDR3 DNA reads TGTGCCAGCCACCCCAGGGGGGGGACAGATACGCAGTATTTT.